This T cell receptor (beta chain) was retrieved from a study of cytomegalovirus exposure and HLA in healthy donors. Study-level results: A later analysis by the authors found several of the most significant clusters apparently linked to common viral pathogens.

This cohort consisted of healthy bone marrow donors. PCR amplification relied on 60 Vbeta primers (plus 13 Jbeta primers). Sequencing was performed with immunoSEQ multiplex PCR; in TCRdb, only in-frame clones are kept and a portion is missing. The table includes roughly 150,000 clones, roughly 80% detected once. The sample holds a few counts of this clone. The antigen remains undetermined. The germline CDR1 and CDR2 sequences are MRHNA and SNTAGT. CDR3 length: 11 amino acids. V shed 9 bases and J shed 4 bases, with 9 bases lying between them. The sample consisted of PBMCs. The TCR sequence derives from a male donor in good health and CMV-seronegative. The chain has TRBV6-4 and TRBJ1-2; D might be TRBD1 (6 bases). CDR3 region: CASTGLYGYTF. CDR3 coding DNA: TGTGCCAGTACAGGGCTCTATGGCTACACCTTC.